This T cell receptor (beta chain) was retrieved from a study of shared clonotypes between healthy human individuals. Study-wide background: The study drew on a couple of women and a few men aged 18 to 49 as donors.

General study findings and limits: Lower generation probabilities were found for non-shared clonotypes than for those shared by all four donors.

Data came from immunoSEQ multiplex PCR; TCRdb stores just in-frame clones and leaves some out. The sample shows approximately 2,300,000 clones, around 92% of them seen only once. The germline V gene encodes CDR1 SEHNR and CDR2 FQNEAQ (reference sequence). Trimming pared 5 bases from V and 5 bases from J, leaving 15 bases between. CDR3 length equals 15 residues. This clone has only one observation. What it recognizes is unknown. The clonotype was recovered from a man aged 18 to 29 in good health. Some clones in this sample may be carry-over from other donors' samples. Sequenced: naive CD4+ T cells from PBMCs. Subset of the sample: CD45RA+ positively selected. The chain links TRBV7-9 to TRBJ1-4, with D tentatively TRBD1 (6 bases). CDR3: CASSLQGRNNEKLFF. In DNA form, the CDR3 reads TGTGCCAGCAGCCTACAGGGCAGAAACAATGAAAAACTGTTTTTT.